This TCR beta chain was captured by sequencing in a study of blood T cell repertoires in COVID-19. Assay used: immunoSEQ multiplex PCR; TCRdb lists only in-frame clones, some missing. The sample lists a few hundred thousand clones; around 89% were seen once. This CDR3 has 13 amino acids. V lost 0 bases, J lost 7 bases, and 4 bases lay in between. In germline, CDR1 is LGHNA, CDR2 YSLEER. This receptor was identified in a young woman with COVID-19, enrolled during active disease. Sequencing was carried out using peripheral blood. The gene calls are TRBV4-3 and TRBJ1-6; D is unclear. CDR3 in amino acids: CASSQDTNSPLHF. CDR3 nucleotide sequence: TGCGCCAGCAGCCAAGATACAAATTCACCCCTCCACTTT.